These T cell receptor beta chains were read from a single sample in a study of T-cell reconstitution after alpha-beta-depleted transplantation in children. TCRdb re-called the PCR reads through MiXCR, storing one row per CDR3 protein. The table shows about 600,000 distinct CDR3 sequences, with about 10% occurring only once. This specimen was PBMCs from the stem cell graft donor, taken from the stem cell graft. The receptors shown here come from a human donor who donated a stem cell graft to a child with acute myeloid leukemia. The CDR3 runs from the conserved cysteine through the conserved F or W. Fields, in order: CDR3 length, D gene, J gene, clone size, V gene, CDR3 DNA, CDR3 protein. D genes are given only for firm matches. Only part of the rows carry a size: once, few, many, or a class if the clone is expanded.

length: 16; D: TRBD1; J: TRBJ2-7; size: many; V: TRBV10-3; DNA: TGTGCCATCAGTGAGCCTTACAGGGGGAACTCCTACGAGCAGTACTTC; CDR3: CAISEPYRGNSYEQYF
length: 14; D: NA; J: TRBJ2-7; size: many; V: TRBV6-5; DNA: TGTGCCAGCAGTTACACTGACAGCTCCTACGAGCAGTACTTC; CDR3: CASSYTDSSYEQYF
length: 14; D: NA; J: TRBJ2-7; size: many; V: TRBV6-2/TRBV6-3; DNA: TGTGCCAGCAGTTACTTCGCGGGAACCTACGAGCAGTACTTC; CDR3: CASSYFAGTYEQYF
length: 16; D: TRBD1; J: TRBJ2-1; size: NA; V: TRBV6-2/TRBV6-3; DNA: TGTGCCAGCAGCCAATCAACAGGGGACCCGCGGCATGAGCAGTTCTTC; CDR3: CASSQSTGDPRHEQFF
length: 15; D: NA; J: TRBJ1-4; size: NA; V: TRBV9; DNA: TGTGCCAGCAGCACCCGACAGCACCCTAATGAAAAACTGTTTTTT; CDR3: CASSTRQHPNEKLFF
length: 14; D: TRBD2; J: TRBJ2-1; size: NA; V: TRBV20-1; DNA: TGCAGTGCTAGGTCTTACGGGAGGGACAATGAGCAGTTCTTC; CDR3: CSARSYGRDNEQFF
length: 18; D: TRBD2; J: TRBJ2-4; size: NA; V: TRBV20-1; DNA: TGCAGTGCTACTCCGGGACTAGCGGGAGGGCCTGTCAAAAACATTCAGTACTTC; CDR3: CSATPGLAGGPVKNIQYF
length: 15; D: NA; J: TRBJ2-7; size: NA; V: TRBV7-2; DNA: TGTGCCAGCAGCTTAGGTGTTAGCGGCCCCTACGAGCAGTACTTC; CDR3: CASSLGVSGPYEQYF
length: 11; D: NA; J: TRBJ2-3; size: many; V: TRBV10-3; DNA: TGTGCCATCCTGAGGACAGATACGCAGTATTTT; CDR3: CAILRTDTQYF
length: 16; D: NA; J: TRBJ2-1; size: NA; V: TRBV29-1; DNA: TGCAGCGTTGCCCCCCCGACTAGTATGGGCGGAAGTGAGCAGTTCTTC; CDR3: CSVAPPTSMGGSEQFF
length: 14; D: TRBD2; J: TRBJ2-3; size: many; V: TRBV5-5; DNA: TGTGCCAGCAGTTTAGCGGGAGTCGCAGATACGCAGTATTTT; CDR3: CASSLAGVADTQYF
length: 16; D: TRBD2; J: TRBJ2-5; size: many; V: TRBV24-1; DNA: TGTGCCACCAGTGATTCTGGACTAGCGGGAGGGGAGACCCAGTACTTC; CDR3: CATSDSGLAGGETQYF
length: 14; D: NA; J: TRBJ1-6; size: many; V: TRBV10-3; DNA: TGTGCCATCAGTGAAGGCAGGGATAATTCACCCCTCCACTTT; CDR3: CAISEGRDNSPLHF
length: 15; D: NA; J: TRBJ2-7; size: many; V: TRBV7-2; DNA: TGTGCCAGCAGCTTAGTCGGCCTCAAGGGGGGCGAGCAGTACTTC; CDR3: CASSLVGLKGGEQYF
length: 15; D: NA; J: TRBJ2-2; size: few; V: TRBV18; DNA: TGTGCCAGCTCACCACAGAGTTCGAACACCGGGGAGCTGTTTTTT; CDR3: CASSPQSSNTGELFF
length: 12; D: NA; J: TRBJ2-3; size: many; V: TRBV6-6; DNA: TGTGCCAGCAGCCAACGCGCGGATACGCAGTATTTT; CDR3: CASSQRADTQYF
length: 13; D: NA; J: TRBJ2-2; size: NA; V: TRBV5-1; DNA: TGCGCCAGCAGCTCGGCGTTTGGCGGGGAGCTGTTTTTT; CDR3: CASSSAFGGELFF
length: 19; D: TRBD2; J: TRBJ2-4; size: NA; V: TRBV11-2; DNA: TGTGCCAGCAGCCCAGGACTAGCGAGAGTGATCCTAGCCAAAAACATTCAGTACTTC; CDR3: CASSPGLARVILAKNIQYF
length: 14; D: NA; J: TRBJ1-1; size: NA; V: TRBV7-2; DNA: TGTGCCAGCAGCTCCTCGTTTTCTTTATCTGAAGCTTTCTTT; CDR3: CASSSSFSLSEAFF
length: 13; D: NA; J: TRBJ2-7; size: many; V: TRBV5-4; DNA: TGTGCCAGCAGCTTGGGTGGAGATTTCGAGCAGTACTTC; CDR3: CASSLGGDFEQYF
length: 11; D: NA; J: TRBJ2-1; size: many; V: TRBV20-1; DNA: TGCAGTGCCAGACTAGACTATGAGCAGTTCTTC; CDR3: CSARLDYEQFF
length: 14; D: NA; J: TRBJ2-5; size: NA; V: TRBV28; DNA: TGTGCCAGCAGTTTAGACGTAGCGAGAGAGACCCAGTACTTC; CDR3: CASSLDVARETQYF
length: 13; D: TRBD1; J: TRBJ2-3; size: many; V: TRBV29-1; DNA: TGCAGCGTTGAACCAGGGGGTACAGATACGCAGTATTTT; CDR3: CSVEPGGTDTQYF
length: 15; D: TRBD1; J: TRBJ1-1; size: NA; V: TRBV4-3; DNA: TGCGCCAGTACCTGGGGAGGACAGGGTGACACTGAAGCTTTCTTT; CDR3: CASTWGGQGDTEAFF
length: 13; D: NA; J: TRBJ2-7; size: many; V: TRBV5-1; DNA: TGCGCCAGCAGCTTCGGGTTAGCCTACGAGCAGTACTTC; CDR3: CASSFGLAYEQYF
length: 16; D: NA; J: TRBJ2-5; size: NA; V: TRBV11-2; DNA: TGTGCCAGCAGCTTAGTAGAGGCGAGATACCAAGAGACCCAGTACTTC; CDR3: CASSLVEARYQETQYF
length: 13; D: NA; J: TRBJ2-1; size: many; V: TRBV7-3; DNA: TGTGCCAGCAGCTTAGGTTTGTTGAATGAGCAGTTCTTC; CDR3: CASSLGLLNEQFF
length: 18; D: TRBD2; J: TRBJ2-1; size: NA; V: TRBV29-1; DNA: TGCAGCGTTGAAGATGCTAGCGGGAGGGTGAGCTCCTACAATGAGCAGTTCTTC; CDR3: CSVEDASGRVSSYNEQFF
length: 11; D: NA; J: TRBJ2-1; size: many; V: TRBV7-9; DNA: TGTGCCAGCGGACGCTCAAATGAGCAGTTCTTC; CDR3: CASGRSNEQFF
length: 12; D: NA; J: TRBJ1-5; size: many; V: TRBV24-1; DNA: TGTGCCACCAGTGATTTGAATCAGCCCCAGCATTTT; CDR3: CATSDLNQPQHF
length: 14; D: NA; J: TRBJ2-1; size: NA; V: TRBV7-9; DNA: TGTGCCAGCAGCCTTGGACGGCCGGACAATGAGCAGTTCTTC; CDR3: CASSLGRPDNEQFF
length: 17; D: TRBD2; J: TRBJ2-1; size: few; V: TRBV5-1; DNA: TGCGCCAGCAGCTTGGGGACTAGCGGAGTCTCCTACAATGAGCAGTTCTTC; CDR3: CASSLGTSGVSYNEQFF
length: 13; D: TRBD1; J: TRBJ1-5; size: NA; V: TRBV3-1; DNA: TGTGCCAGCTCGGGGACAGGGGAGGCGCCCCAGCATTTT; CDR3: CASSGTGEAPQHF
length: 18; D: TRBD2; J: TRBJ2-4; size: few; V: TRBV7-8; DNA: TGTGCCAGCAGCCCACTTCCAGCGGGAGGGATCCGAGTAGACATTCAGTACTTC; CDR3: CASSPLPAGGIRVDIQYF
length: 12; D: TRBD2; J: TRBJ2-7; size: NA; V: TRBV20-1; DNA: TGCAGTGCGACGCCTAGCGGATACGAGCAGTACTTC; CDR3: CSATPSGYEQYF
length: 15; D: TRBD1; J: TRBJ1-1; size: many; V: TRBV5-1; DNA: TGCGCCAGCAGCTTGACGGGACAGCCGAACACTGAAGCTTTCTTT; CDR3: CASSLTGQPNTEAFF
length: 14; D: NA; J: TRBJ2-7; size: NA; V: TRBV20-1; DNA: TGCAGTGCCCCTGGACGTCTAGGGACGGACGAGCAGTACTTC; CDR3: CSAPGRLGTDEQYF
length: 16; D: NA; J: TRBJ2-1; size: once; V: TRBV20-1; DNA: TGCAGTGCCCCGAAACGGGGCAGGCGTAGCTACAATGAGCAGTTCTTC; CDR3: CSAPKRGRRSYNEQFF